This T cell receptor beta chain is from a study of beta chain features in type 1 diabetes. Expressed TCRB transcripts were sequenced because the isolated RNA had all been reverse transcribed beforehand. Only in-frame clones appear in the TCRdb table, and some are missing; sequencing was by immunoSEQ multiplex PCR. The data show about 240,000 clones, about 26% seen once. Germline V CDR1 and CDR2: SQVTM, ANQGSEA. This CDR3 comprises 13 residues. With V trimmed by 7 bases and J by 1 base, 3 bases remained unmatched. The specimen sequenced was central memory CD4+ T cells from blood. This TCR derives from a man younger than 45 in good health. The chain has TRBV29-1 and TRBJ1-2; 10 bases agree with TRBD1. The CDR3 nucleotides are TGCAGCGCTGGGACAGGGGATAACTATGGCTACACCTTC. Translated: CSAGTGDNYGYTF.